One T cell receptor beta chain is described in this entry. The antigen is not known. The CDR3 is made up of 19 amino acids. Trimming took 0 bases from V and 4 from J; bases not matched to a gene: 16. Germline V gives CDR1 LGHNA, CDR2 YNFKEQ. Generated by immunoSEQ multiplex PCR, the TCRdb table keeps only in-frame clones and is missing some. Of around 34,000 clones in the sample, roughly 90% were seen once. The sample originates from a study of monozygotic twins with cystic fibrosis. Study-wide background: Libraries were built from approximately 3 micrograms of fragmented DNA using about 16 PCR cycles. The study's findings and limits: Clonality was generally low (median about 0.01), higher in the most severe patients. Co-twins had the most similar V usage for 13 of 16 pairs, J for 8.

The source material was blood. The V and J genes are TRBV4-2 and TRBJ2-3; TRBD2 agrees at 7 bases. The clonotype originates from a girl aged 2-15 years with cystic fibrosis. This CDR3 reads CASSQDIRRVGGRADTQYF. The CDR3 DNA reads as TGTGCCAGCAGCCAAGATATACGAAGGGTCGGTGGGAGGGCAGATACGCAGTATTTT.